Below are 16 T cell receptor beta chains sequenced from a single sample in a study of CD8+CD57+ T cells in acquired aplastic anemia. CDR3 and TCR beta VDJ profiling relied on a genomic DNA template. TCRdb reprocessed the reads with MiXCR, giving one entry per CDR3 protein. The data contain a few hundred thousand distinct CDR3 sequences, 60% to 80% of them seen just once; the ten biggest clones take up under 4.5%. The sequencing sample was made of sorted CD4+, CD8+, or CD8+CD57+ T cells (not recorded which) from PBMCs. Receptors originate from a human donor in good health, serving as a control.

As concerns this clonotype: Relative to the germline gene, one junction end is altered; a read error may explain this. The genes are TRBV5-1 and TRBJ1-6; unclear D gene. This CDR3 contains 12 residues. CDR1 and CDR2 from the germline V gene are SGHRS and YFSETQ. Here the CDR3 DNA reads TGCGCCAGCAGCTTGGCAGGTTCACCCCACCACTTT. Translating it yields CASSLAGSPHHF.

The chain couples TRBV7-8 to TRBJ2-6, with D possibly TRBD2 on 6 matching bases. This CDR3 is 16 amino acids long. Germline CDR1 is SGHVS and CDR2 is FQNEAQ. V was cut by 7 bases and J by 1 base, with 14 bases left in between. The CDR3 spells CASTGVAGSGANVLTF. CDR3 sequence (DNA): TGTGCCAGCACGGGGGTCGCGGGATCTGGGGCCAACGTCCTGACTTTC.

Concerning this clonotype itself: Mismatch with germline at one junction end may stem from a read error. The chain employs TRBV5-5 and TRBJ1-1, with D unclear. The CDR3 totals 14 residues. Germline assignment: CDR1 SGHKS and CDR2 YYEKEE (reference sequence). The CDR3 loop reads CATSLGLMNTEAFF. For the CDR3, the DNA is TGTGCCACCAGCTTAGGTCTCATGAACACTGAAGCTTTCTTT.

The chain is built from TRBV6-6 and TRBJ2-7; 7 bases line up with TRBD2. V dropped 6 bases and J dropped 0; count of bases not matched to a gene: 5. CDR1 and CDR2 (germline): MNHNY, SVGAGI (reference sequence). The CDR3 has 14 residues. CDR3 DNA: TGTGCCAGCAGCGGTAGCGGGCGCTCCTACGAGCAGTACTTC. Translating gives CASSGSGRSYEQYF.

This clonotype has only a few counts. With a much larger clone just one base away, this may be a read error. The chain joins TRBV7-2 to TRBJ2-6; TRBD2 matches at 10 bases. There are 18 residues in the CDR3. Trimming took 5 bases from V and 0 from J; bases not matched to a gene: 7. Germline loops: CDR1 SGHTA, CDR2 FQGNSA. Here the CDR3 reads CASSPPASGGSGANVLTF. DNA of the CDR3: TGTGCCAGCAGCCCCCCGGCTAGCGGGGGCTCTGGGGCCAACGTCCTGACTTTC.

Of note for this clonotype: One end of the junction fails to match germline, which may point to a read error. The chain links TRBV5-1 to TRBJ1-5; 7 nucleotides line up with TRBD1. The CDR3 spans 16 residues. CDR1 SGHRS and CDR2 YFSETQ come from the germline V gene. The CDR3 DNA follows: TGCGCTAGCAGCTACGGACAGGAGCGCTATAATCAGCCCCAGCATTTT. It translates to CASSYGQERYNQPQHF.

Notes on this clonotype: No conserved phenylalanine or tryptophan is present at the end of the CDR3, so a read error is the likely explanation. It is unclear where the CDR3 begins or ends on the DNA, so no DNA is shown, and the CDR3 is as TCRdb lists it. V is TRBV7-6 and J is TRBJ2-3; TRBD1, as called in the table, went unchecked against the DNA. The CDR3 adds up to 13 amino acids, both ends counted. Germline lookup yields CDR1 SGHVS and CDR2 FNYEAQ. CDR3 residues: CASSRDIRPNTGV.

Regarding this clonotype: A much more abundant neighbour one base away suggests this may be a read error. The chain links TRBV2 to TRBJ2-2; no clear D. The CDR3 is 15 residues long. Germline-derived CDR1 and CDR2 are SNHLY and FYNNEI. V dropped 6 bases and J dropped 6 bases, with 17 bases sitting between them. CDR3 coding DNA: TGTGCCAGCAGCCGGACCGGACCTCCCGCCGGGGAGCTGTTTTTT. Amino acid sequence: CASSRTGPPAGELFF.

This chain connects TRBV7-9 to TRBJ2-7; 13 bases are shared with TRBD2. CDR1 is SEHNR, CDR2 FQNEAQ, per germline (reference sequence). J was trimmed by 12 bases and V by 5 bases; bases with no gene match: 13. The CDR3 has 15 residues. CDR3 region: CASSGGTSGEYVLYF. The CDR3 nucleotides read TGTGCCAGCAGCGGTGGGACTAGCGGGGAATACGTGTTGTACTTC.

This clonotype turned up a few times. The rearrangement links TRBV2 to TRBJ1-5; 10 bases match TRBD1. J lost 5 bases, V lost 6 bases, and 4 bases had no gene match. Germline CDR1 and CDR2: SNHLY and FYNNEI. The CDR3 has 14 amino acids. CDR3 residues: CASSLGTGDQPQHF. The CDR3 DNA follows: TGTGCCAGCAGCTTAGGGACAGGGGATCAGCCCCAGCATTTT.

Concerning this clonotype: A junction boundary mismatches the germline segment, possibly from a read error. The V and J genes are TRBV7-2 and TRBJ1-2, with 8 bases identical to TRBD1. Germline-derived CDR1 and CDR2 are SGHTA and FQGNSA. The CDR3 is 14 amino acids. CDR3 DNA: TGTGCCAGCAGCTTTCCCGGACAGGGATTAAGCTACACTTTC. Protein: CASSFPGQGLSYTF.

Comments on this clonotype: The CDR3 does not end in the conserved phenylalanine or tryptophan, so this is likely a read error. It is unclear where the CDR3 begins or ends on the DNA, so no DNA is shown, and the CDR3 is as TCRdb lists it. The V call is TRBV7-2, the J call TRBJ1-5; TRBD1 is the table's D call, not checked against the DNA. Germline V gives CDR1 SGHTA, CDR2 FQGNSA. Counting both end residues, the CDR3 totals 12 amino acids. Here the CDR3 reads CASSCGGSPGYS.

This clonotype has at least ten counts. The chain joins TRBV7-2 to TRBJ2-2; TRBD2 agrees at 7 bases. The V and J ends lost 0 bases and 3 bases, in that order; junction bases with no gene match: 4. CDR1 and CDR2 (germline): SGHTA, FQGNSA. This CDR3 is 16 amino acids long. The CDR3 DNA sequence: TGTGCCAGCAGCTTAGCACCGGGGGGTTACACCGGGGAGCTGTTTTTT. Translating it yields CASSLAPGGYTGELFF.

This clonotype was seen a few times. Since a much larger clone is just one base distant, this may be a read error. The rearrangement joins TRBV5-6 to TRBJ1-3, with 8 positions matching TRBD1. V gave up 0 bases and J gave up 3 bases; unmatched junction bases: 2. Germline V gene sequence: CDR1 SGHDT, CDR2 YYEEEE. The CDR3 has 15 amino acids. The CDR3 reads CASSLVRGLGNTIYF. The CDR3 nucleotides read TGTGCCAGCAGCTTGGTCAGGGGGCTTGGAAACACCATATATTTT.

This clonotype was detected ten times or more. This chain joins TRBV5-6 and TRBJ1-4, with D perhaps TRBD1 (6 bases). Between the trimmed V and J ends, which lost 3 bases and 8 bases, there was a span of 17 bases. Germline V gene lookup returns CDR1 SGHDT and CDR2 YYEEEE. The CDR3 contains 15 residues. The chain's CDR3 is CASSSPQGREEKLFF. CDR3 nucleotide sequence: TGTGCCAGCAGCTCGCCCCAGGGGAGGGAAGAAAAACTGTTTTTT.

Regarding this clonotype: A much larger clone differs by one base, so this may be a read error. J is TRBJ2-1 and V is TRBV5-4; 11 nucleotides agree with TRBD2. The CDR3 consists of 16 residues. The ends lost 3 bases at V and 12 bases at J; junction bases unmatched: 14. Looked up from germline, CDR1 is SGHNT and CDR2 is YYREEE (reference sequence). The CDR3 region has the DNA TGTGCCAGCAGCTATTCCGGGACTAGCGGTCTTGATGCGCAGTTCTTC. This codes for CASSYSGTSGLDAQFF.